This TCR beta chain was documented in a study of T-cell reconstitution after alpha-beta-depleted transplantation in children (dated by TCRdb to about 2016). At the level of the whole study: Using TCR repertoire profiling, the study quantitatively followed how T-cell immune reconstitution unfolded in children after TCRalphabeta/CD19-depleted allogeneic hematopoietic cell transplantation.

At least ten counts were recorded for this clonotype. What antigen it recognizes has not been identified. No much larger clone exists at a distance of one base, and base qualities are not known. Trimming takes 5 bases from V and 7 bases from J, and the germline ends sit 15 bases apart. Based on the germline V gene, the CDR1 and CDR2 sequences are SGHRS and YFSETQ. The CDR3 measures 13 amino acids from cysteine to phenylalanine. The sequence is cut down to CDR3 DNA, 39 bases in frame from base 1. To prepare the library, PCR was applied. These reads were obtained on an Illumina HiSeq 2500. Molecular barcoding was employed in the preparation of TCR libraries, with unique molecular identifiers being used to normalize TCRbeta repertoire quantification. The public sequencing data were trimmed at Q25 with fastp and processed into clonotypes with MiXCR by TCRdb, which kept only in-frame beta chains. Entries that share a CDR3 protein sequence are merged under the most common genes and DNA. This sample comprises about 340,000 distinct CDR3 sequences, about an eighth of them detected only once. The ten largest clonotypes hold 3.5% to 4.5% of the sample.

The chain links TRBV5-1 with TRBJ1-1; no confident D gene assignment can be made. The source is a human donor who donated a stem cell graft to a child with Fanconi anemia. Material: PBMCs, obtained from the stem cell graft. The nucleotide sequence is TGCGCCAGCAGTGCCTCAGAGGGCCGTGAAGCTTTCTTT. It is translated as CASSASEGREAFF.